This T cell receptor beta chain was captured in a study of T cell responses to AZD1222 COVID-19 vaccine. Findings and caveats of the study: Donors, mostly white British, included more females; clonal diversity was possibly underestimated. It was only a handful of AZD1222 recipients who were seropositive at baseline. Dominant at 160-218 and 743-854, vaccine-associated CD4 TCRs also spanned spike.

Remarks on this clone: Its antigen is as yet unknown.

Method: immunoSEQ multiplex PCR; TCRdb's copy keeps in-frame clones and lacks some. Of about 180,000 clones detected, almost 90% appear once; the ten largest clones hold 11%. This clonotype was sampled from an adult who received the AZD1222 COVID-19 vaccine. This sample comprised peripheral blood, obtained 28 days after the second AZD1222 dose.

CDR3: CASSSVGTDYEQYF. In nucleotides, the CDR3 is TGCGCCAGCAGCTCTGTCGGGACAGATTACGAGCAGTACTTC. The V and J genes are TRBV5-1 and TRBJ2-7; 7 positions match TRBD1. Germline V lookup: CDR1 SGHRS, CDR2 YFSETQ. This CDR3 is built from 14 residues. With 3 bases clipped from V and 4 bases from J, the junction kept 7 bases outside the gene matches.